These 29 T cell receptor beta chains came from one sample sequenced in a study of human T cells and chemical hapten exposure. TCRdb used MiXCR to reprocess the RACE reads, holding one entry per CDR3 protein. Of roughly 97,000 distinct CDR3 sequences listed, 25% to 30% were seen once; the top ten hold about 9.3%. Time point meaning: patch test 3, about 24 weeks after DPC sensitization. Treatment in this sample: therapeutic diphenylcyclopropenone sensitization with weekly scalp DPC. The sample here was whole blood, taken in connection with sensitization to the hapten diphenylcyclopropenone (DPC). All receptors come from a middle-aged man with alopecia areata. Some clones in this sample may be carry-over from other donors' samples.

This chain joins TRBV7-2 and TRBJ2-1; 8 positions agree with TRBD2. Germline loops: CDR1 SGHTA, CDR2 FQGNSA. This CDR3 is built from 15 residues. V gave up 5 bases and J gave up 8 bases; unmatched junction bases: 11. The CDR3 here is CASSAPGLVVHEQFF. CDR3 sequence (DNA): TGTGCCAGCAGCGCGCCGGGACTAGTGGTCCATGAGCAGTTCTTC.

This chain uses TRBV24-1 with TRBJ2-7; TRBD2 might be the D (6 bases). V lost 2 bases to trimming and J lost 4 bases, with 14 bases between them. The CDR3 is 15 residues long. Germline CDR1 and CDR2: KGHDR and SFDVKD. The chain's CDR3 is CATSDSGTGRYEQYF. CDR3 in DNA: TGTGCCACCAGTGATTCCGGGACGGGGAGGTACGAGCAGTACTTC.

The chain employs TRBV18 and TRBJ1-1; 7 bases map to TRBD1. Losses at the gene ends were 3 bases for V and 1 base for J; bases not matched to a gene: 11. Germline lookup yields CDR1 KGHSH and CDR2 LQKENI. This CDR3 has 17 residues. The CDR3 DNA follows: TGTGCCAGCTCACCTGACAGGGATCAAGGAAGGAACACTGAAGCTTTCTTT. This encodes CASSPDRDQGRNTEAFF. The variable domain in full, with the rest retrieved from reference TRBV18 and TRBJ1-1, is NAGVMQNPRHLVRRRGQEARLRCSPMKGHSHVYWYRQLPEEGLKFMVYLQKENIIDESGMPKERFSAEFPKEGPSILRIQQVVRGDSAAYFCASSPDRDQGRNTEAFFGQGTRLTVV.

In this sample, this clonotype turned up a few times. J is TRBJ2-1 and V is TRBV7-2; TRBD2 might be the D (6 bases). The V gene lost 2 bases and the J gene lost 9 bases, with 11 bases spanning the gap. The V gene's germline CDR1 is SGHTA and CDR2 FQGNSA. The CDR3 loop spans 13 amino acids. The CDR3 sequence: CASSLLLAAEQFF. The CDR3 bases are TGTGCCAGCAGCTTATTATTAGCGGCTGAGCAGTTCTTC.

The chain couples TRBV27 to TRBJ2-1; tentatively, D is TRBD2 (7 bases). The CDR3 consists of 14 residues. In germline, CDR1 is MNHEY, CDR2 SMNVEV (reference sequence). Trimming took off 6 bases at V and 9 bases at J, with 18 bases between the two ends. CDR3 in amino acids: CASRIAGEGGEQFF. In nucleotides, the CDR3 is TGTGCCAGCAGGATCGCAGGGGAGGGCGGTGAGCAGTTCTTC.

This chain uses TRBV6-1 with TRBJ1-1; no definite D call. Germline CDR1 reads MNHNS; CDR2 reads SASEGT. V was cut by 7 bases and J by 0 bases, with 3 bases left in between. This CDR3 is 11 amino acids long. In DNA form, the CDR3 reads TGTGCCAGCAACCTGAACACTGAAGCTTTCTTT. Amino acid sequence: CASNLNTEAFF.

This clonotype has more than one count but fewer than ten. The rearrangement joins TRBV20-1 to TRBJ2-3, with 7 bases identical to TRBD2. This CDR3 spans 17 amino acids. CDR1 is DFQATT and CDR2 is SNEGSKA in the germline V gene (reference sequence). V lost 5 bases, J lost 0 bases, and 14 bases stayed unmatched. The CDR3 DNA is TGCAGTGCTCCGAAAGCCGGGACTACCACTAGCACAGATACGCAGTATTTT. As protein: CSAPKAGTTTSTDTQYF.

The rearrangement links TRBV6-2 or TRBV6-3 to TRBJ2-5; D gene uncertain. This CDR3 spans 14 amino acids. Trimming stripped 0 bases from V and 4 bases from J, with 9 bases between. Germline CDR1 reads MNHEY; CDR2 reads SVGEGT. CDR3 region: CASSYSDFGETQYF. The CDR3 region has the DNA TGTGCCAGCAGTTACTCCGACTTCGGAGAGACCCAGTACTTC.

The chain is built from TRBV7-8 and TRBJ2-4, with TRBD1 matching 7 bases. Germline V gives CDR1 SGHVS, CDR2 FQNEAQ. The CDR3 consists of 18 residues. J gave up 0 bases and V 5 bases, and 13 bases lay outside the gene matches. The CDR3 is CASSQTLQGQLAKNIQYF. As DNA, the CDR3 is TGTGCCAGCAGCCAAACCCTACAGGGGCAACTAGCCAAAAACATTCAGTACTTC.

The CDR3 DNA reads as TGCAGTGCTAGAGTGATCGGACAGGCCACTATTAATCAGCCCCAGCATTTT. This sequence encodes CSARVIGQATINQPQHF. V and J are TRBV20-1 and TRBJ1-5; the match to TRBD1 covers 7 bases. Germline trimming cut 1 base from V and 4 bases from J; bases unmatched to any gene: 13. Germline V gene data show CDR1 as DFQATT and CDR2 as SNEGSKA (reference sequence). The CDR3 spans 17 residues.

This clonotype was observed many times. The V call is TRBV20-1, the J call TRBJ1-2; no clear D gene. The ends were cut back, 0 bases at V and 3 bases at J, with 8 bases in the middle. The CDR3 covers 13 residues. The germline V gene has CDR1 DFQATT and CDR2 SNEGSKA (reference sequence). The CDR3 DNA reads TGCAGTGCTAGAGACCTAACGCACTATGGCTACACCTTC. Its translation: CSARDLTHYGYTF.

This clonotype was seen only a few times. In nucleotides, the CDR3 is TGTGCCAGCAGTGAATGGGGGGAAGGTAGCAATCAGCCCCAGCATTTT. Its protein product is CASSEWGEGSNQPQHF. The rearrangement joins TRBV6-1 to TRBJ1-5, with D perhaps matching TRBD1 (5 bases). CDR1 is MNHNS and CDR2 is SASEGT in the germline V gene. Trimming took 2 bases from V and 0 from J, leaving 11 bases between them. The CDR3 consists of 16 residues.

This clonotype was counted a few times. The V and J genes are TRBV20-1 and TRBJ2-1; perhaps TRBD1 as D (6 bases). The CDR3 runs to 17 residues. Trimming removed 2 bases at V and 0 bases at J, with 17 bases between. CDR1 is DFQATT, CDR2 SNEGSKA, per germline (reference sequence). This CDR3 reads CSARKRQALYSYNEQFF. The CDR3 bases are TGCAGTGCTAGAAAGAGACAGGCCTTATACTCCTACAATGAGCAGTTCTTC.

This clonotype was observed a handful of times. The chain employs TRBV7-6 and TRBJ2-5; 13 positions agree with TRBD2. Germline V gene lookup returns CDR1 SGHVS and CDR2 FNYEAQ. This CDR3 contains 16 residues. Trimming took 5 bases from V and 1 from J; bases not matched to a gene: 4. The CDR3 is CASSPGLAGVQETQYF. The DNA for the CDR3 is TGTGCCAGCAGCCCCGGACTAGCGGGAGTCCAAGAGACCCAGTACTTC.

The chain joins TRBV5-1 to TRBJ2-1; the match to TRBD2 covers 7 bases. The CDR3 has 15 residues. Germline V gene data show CDR1 as SGHRS and CDR2 as YFSETQ. V lost 3 bases and J lost 0; bases outside the gene matches: 3. The CDR3, as DNA: TGCGCCAGCAGCTCCGGGGGGACCTCCTACAATGAGCAGTTCTTC. Translation: CASSSGGTSYNEQFF.

This clonotype came up a few times. CDR3 DNA: TGTGCCAGCAGCTTAACTTTAGCGGGAGGCCTCCAAGAGACCCAGTACTTC. It translates to CASSLTLAGGLQETQYF. The chain uses TRBV7-9 and TRBJ2-5, with TRBD2 identical over 10 bases. The ends lost 2 bases at V and 1 base at J; junction bases unmatched: 7. CDR1 is SEHNR, CDR2 FQNEAQ, per germline (reference sequence). This CDR3 is built from 17 residues.

This chain joins TRBV6-2 or TRBV6-3 and TRBJ2-3; no firm D call. V lost 2 bases and J lost 3, with 6 bases in between. The CDR3 contains 13 residues. Looked up from germline, CDR1 is MNHEY and CDR2 is SVGEGT. The chain's CDR3 is CASSYLDTDTQYF. CDR3 nucleotides: TGTGCCAGCAGTTACCTGGATACAGATACGCAGTATTTT.

There are a few counts of this clonotype. This rearrangement joins TRBV29-1 to TRBJ2-5; no clear D gene. Trimming removed 6 bases from V and 4 bases from J, with 6 bases in between. Germline values: CDR1 SQVTM, CDR2 ANQGSEA. CDR3 length: 10 amino acids. The CDR3 sequence is CSVVRETQYF. Here the CDR3 DNA reads TGCAGCGTCGTTAGAGAGACCCAGTACTTC.

This clonotype has more than one count but fewer than ten. The chain employs TRBV3-1 and TRBJ2-7, with unresolved D. The CDR3 runs 13 residues. CDR1 and CDR2 from the germline V gene are LGHDT and YNNKEL (reference sequence). The V end lost 1 base, the J end lost 4 bases, and 8 bases lay between the germline ends. CDR3 region: CASSQAGVYEQYF. The CDR3 DNA reads as TGTGCCAGCAGCCAAGCAGGAGTGTACGAGCAGTACTTC.

This clonotype was found a few times. The chain links TRBV6-2 or TRBV6-3 to TRBJ1-1; the D gene is possibly TRBD1 (5 bases). This CDR3 region has 14 residues. The V end was cut by 2 bases, the J end by 5 bases, with 12 bases between. Germline V gene data show CDR1 as MNHEY and CDR2 as SVGEGT. DNA of the CDR3: TGTGCCAGCAGTTACCCGAACGGGGGAACTGAAGCTTTCTTT. Translated, it gives CASSYPNGGTEAFF.

The chain couples TRBV20-1 to TRBJ2-1; TRBD2 matches 10 bases. CDR1 is DFQATT, CDR2 SNEGSKA, per germline (reference sequence). The CDR3 is 17 residues long. V gave up 0 bases and J gave up 4 bases; unmatched junction bases: 9. In nucleotides, the CDR3 is TGCAGTGCTAGAGATCTCGTACTAGCGGGACCGTACAATGAGCAGTTCTTC. It translates to CSARDLVLAGPYNEQFF.

This clonotype occurred a few times. The gene calls are TRBV10-3 and TRBJ2-3; 8 bases agree with TRBD2. CDR1 is ENHRY, CDR2 SYGVKD, per germline. There are 13 residues in the CDR3. With 10 bases clipped from V and 2 bases from J, the junction kept 5 bases outside the gene matches. This chain's CDR3 is CASSGTHTDTQYF. The CDR3 region has the DNA TGTGCCAGTAGCGGGACGCACACAGATACGCAGTATTTT.

This clonotype occurred a few times. This chain joins TRBV10-3 and TRBJ2-7, with D tentatively TRBD1 (5 bases). Looked up from germline, CDR1 is ENHRY and CDR2 is SYGVKD. The V gene lost 6 bases and the J gene lost 0 bases, with 15 bases spanning the gap. The CDR3 has 15 amino acids. The CDR3 sequence is CAISPNQDNSYEQYF. Written as DNA, the CDR3 is TGTGCCATCAGCCCTAACCAGGACAACTCCTACGAGCAGTACTTC.

The gene calls are TRBV24-1 and TRBJ1-2, with 7 nucleotides matching TRBD1. Germline V lookup: CDR1 KGHDR, CDR2 SFDVKD. V lost 5 bases, J lost 2 bases, and 4 bases stayed unmatched. This CDR3 has 14 amino acids. For the CDR3, the DNA is TGTGCCACCAGTGGGACGGGACAGAACTATGGCTACACCTTC. Translation: CATSGTGQNYGYTF.

The V call is TRBV7-2, the J call TRBJ1-1; tentatively, D is TRBD1 (5 bases). Germline CDR1 is SGHTA and CDR2 is FQGNSA. Trimming shortened V by 3 bases and J by 4 bases, and 12 bases separated the two germline ends. CDR3 size: 14 residues. CDR3 in amino acids: CASSLEGLSTEAFF. CDR3 DNA sequence: TGTGCCAGCAGCTTGGAGGGGCTCAGCACTGAAGCTTTCTTT.

The chain joins TRBV14 to TRBJ1-5, with no clear D. Trimming took off 1 base at V and 6 bases at J, with 7 bases between the two ends. Looked up from germline, CDR1 is SGHDN and CDR2 is FVKESK. CDR3 length: 13 residues. The CDR3 here is CASSQGVTQPQHF. The CDR3 DNA sequence: TGTGCCAGCAGCCAAGGCGTGACTCAGCCCCAGCATTTT.

This clonotype was seen a few times. The chain has TRBV6-2 or TRBV6-3 and TRBJ2-7; tentative D call: TRBD1 (5 bases). CDR1 is MNHEY and CDR2 is SVGEGT in the germline V gene. The CDR3 loop spans 13 amino acids. With 6 bases removed from V and 2 bases from J, the gap between germline ends came to 11 bases. This CDR3 is CASRRDSTYEQYF. CDR3 sequence (DNA): TGTGCCAGCAGGCGCGACAGTACCTACGAGCAGTACTTC.

The chain joins TRBV11-2 to TRBJ1-4; maybe TRBD1 (6 bases). V gave up 7 bases and J gave up 4 bases, with 10 bases separating them. CDR1 is SGHAT, CDR2 FQNNGV, per germline. This CDR3 is built from 13 residues. The chain's CDR3 is CASTGHRNEKLFF. In DNA, the CDR3 is TGTGCCAGCACGGGACACCGTAATGAAAAACTGTTTTTT.

There are a few counts of this clonotype. CDR3 in DNA: TGTGCCAGCAGTTACTCAACTAGCGGTGCTGAGCAGTTCTTC. The encoded protein is CASSYSTSGAEQFF. The chain recombines TRBV6-2 or TRBV6-3 with TRBJ2-1; 8 bases fit TRBD2. The CDR3 has 14 residues. Germline CDR1 is MNHEY and CDR2 is SVGEGT. V lost 0 bases, J lost 9 bases, and 4 bases stayed unmatched.